The clone carrying this T cell receptor beta chain was observed many times. The record originates from a study of T cells after yellow fever vaccination. There are 13 residues in the CDR3. The V gene's germline CDR1 is SEHNR and CDR2 FQNEAQ (reference sequence). V was pared by 10 bases and J by 1 base, with 13 bases between. One entry per CDR3 protein results from TCRdb running MiXCR on the 5' RACE reads. Found here are under 300,000 distinct CDR3 sequences, 6.5% to 7.5% of them singletons; the top ten hold about 1%. This TCR derives from a man younger than 40 who received the YFV17D yellow fever vaccine. The input for sequencing was CD4+ T cells sorted from PBMCs, taken on the day of the yellow fever booster vaccination. The chain joins TRBV7-9 to TRBJ1-1; perhaps TRBD1 as D (6 bases). For the CDR3, the DNA is TGTGCCATCCAACTGGACAGGAACACTGAAGCTTTCTTT. It yields the protein CAIQLDRNTEAFF.